This is a list of T cell receptor beta chains from one sample in a study of T cell repertoires in ileal Crohn's disease. Libraries were prepared by immunoSEQ multiplex PCR; TCRdb keeps only in-frame clonotypes and omits some of them. Of roughly 4,300 clones listed, 55% to 80% are singletons. The sequenced sample consisted of ileal tissue. These receptors originate from an adult with Crohn's disease. CDR3s include the opening cysteine and the closing phenylalanine or tryptophan. The order of the fields is D gene, clone size, J gene, V gene, CDR3 protein, CDR3 DNA. The D gene is left open where the match is weak. Some rows mark clone size as missing; the rest say once, few, many or name a class of expanded clone.

d_gene: NA; abundance: once; j_gene: TRBJ1-1; v_gene: TRBV27; CDR3aa: CASSLMSEGEKAFF; CDR3nt: TGTGCCAGCAGTTTAATGTCCGAGGGGGAAAAAGCTTTCTTT
d_gene: NA; abundance: NA; j_gene: TRBJ2-7; v_gene: TRBV7-9; CDR3aa: CASSSRLGREYF; CDR3nt: TGTGCCAGCAGCTCCCGTCTCGGAAGGGAGTACTTC
d_gene: NA; abundance: few; j_gene: TRBJ1-6; v_gene: TRBV6-5; CDR3aa: CASRAGTSQPSPLHF; CDR3nt: TGTGCCAGCAGGGCAGGGACATCTCAACCCTCACCCCTCCACTTT
d_gene: NA; abundance: once; j_gene: TRBJ1-5; v_gene: TRBV11-2; CDR3aa: CASSWGGDSNQPQHF; CDR3nt: TGTGCCAGCAGCTGGGGGGGGGATAGCAATCAGCCCCAGCATTTT
d_gene: TRBD1; abundance: NA; j_gene: TRBJ1-5; v_gene: TRBV19; CDR3aa: CASSTGTGGEQPQHF; CDR3nt: TGTGCCAGTAGTACAGGGACAGGGGGCGAACAGCCCCAGCATTTT
d_gene: TRBD2; abundance: NA; j_gene: TRBJ2-1; v_gene: TRBV6-1; CDR3aa: CASSAQPGLAGGYNEQFF; CDR3nt: TGTGCCAGCAGTGCCCAGCCGGGACTAGCGGGGGGTTACAATGAGCAGTTCTTC
d_gene: NA; abundance: few; j_gene: TRBJ2-1; v_gene: TRBV30; CDR3aa: CAWSPAHGYEQFF; CDR3nt: TGTGCCTGGAGCCCCGCCCACGGGTATGAGCAGTTCTTC
d_gene: NA; abundance: NA; j_gene: TRBJ1-6; v_gene: TRBV6-7; CDR3aa: CASSYSRAASPLHF; CDR3nt: TGTGCCAGCAGTTACTCGAGGGCAGCATCACCCCTCCACTTT
d_gene: NA; abundance: NA; j_gene: TRBJ1-1; v_gene: TRBV28; CDR3aa: CASAALNTEAFF; CDR3nt: TGTGCCAGCGCTGCCTTGAACACTGAAGCTTTCTTT
d_gene: TRBD2; abundance: once; j_gene: TRBJ2-3; v_gene: TRBV5-1; CDR3aa: CASRSTGGLSDTQYF; CDR3nt: TGCGCCAGCCGATCAACGGGGGGGCTGTCAGATACGCAGTATTTT
d_gene: NA; abundance: few; j_gene: TRBJ1-4; v_gene: TRBV6-1; CDR3aa: CASSDTGIQEKLFF; CDR3nt: TGTGCCAGCAGTGACACAGGGATACAGGAAAAACTGTTTTTT
d_gene: NA; abundance: NA; j_gene: TRBJ1-5; v_gene: TRBV2; CDR3aa: CASSMSRVNQPQHF; CDR3nt: TGTGCCAGCAGTATGTCCAGGGTCAATCAGCCCCAGCATTTT
d_gene: NA; abundance: NA; j_gene: TRBJ1-2; v_gene: TRBV29-1; CDR3aa: CSFRTVNYGYTF; CDR3nt: TGCAGCTTTCGGACAGTAAACTATGGCTACACCTTC
d_gene: TRBD1; abundance: few; j_gene: TRBJ1-2; v_gene: TRBV7-9; CDR3aa: CASSPGQGPNYGYTF; CDR3nt: TGTGCCAGCAGCCCCGGACAGGGCCCAAACTATGGCTACACCTTC
d_gene: NA; abundance: few; j_gene: TRBJ1-4; v_gene: TRBV30; CDR3aa: CAWSVGGGNEKLFF; CDR3nt: TGTGCCTGGAGTGTCGGGGGGGGTAATGAAAAACTGTTTTTT
d_gene: NA; abundance: once; j_gene: TRBJ2-7; v_gene: TRBV2; CDR3aa: CASTIGAFPYEQYF; CDR3nt: TGTGCCAGCACCATTGGGGCGTTTCCCTACGAGCAGTACTTC
d_gene: NA; abundance: NA; j_gene: TRBJ2-1; v_gene: TRBV7-9; CDR3aa: CASSLANPGNEQFF; CDR3nt: TGTGCCAGCAGCTTAGCTAACCCAGGCAATGAGCAGTTCTTC
d_gene: NA; abundance: once; j_gene: TRBJ1-3; v_gene: TRBV2; CDR3aa: CASSELPAPTGNTIYF; CDR3nt: TGTGCCAGCAGTGAACTGCCAGCTCCAACTGGAAACACCATATATTTT
d_gene: TRBD2; abundance: NA; j_gene: TRBJ2-3; v_gene: TRBV4-2; CDR3aa: CASSQEASGGDTQYF; CDR3nt: TGTGCCAGCAGCCAAGAAGCTAGCGGGGGGGATACGCAGTATTTT
d_gene: NA; abundance: NA; j_gene: TRBJ1-5; v_gene: TRBV12-5; CDR3aa: CASGFSGGYQPQHF; CDR3nt: TGTGCTAGTGGTTTTTCCGGGGGCTATCAGCCCCAGCATTTT
d_gene: NA; abundance: NA; j_gene: TRBJ2-2; v_gene: TRBV5-6; CDR3aa: CASRLLGDRDTGELFF; CDR3nt: TGTGCCAGCAGATTGCTCGGGGATCGGGACACCGGGGAGCTGTTTTTT
d_gene: TRBD2; abundance: NA; j_gene: TRBJ2-7; v_gene: TRBV19; CDR3aa: CASKGGGYEQYF; CDR3nt: TGTGCCAGTAAGGGCGGGGGGTACGAGCAGTACTTC
d_gene: NA; abundance: NA; j_gene: TRBJ2-5; v_gene: TRBV19; CDR3aa: CASSIRTTQETQYF; CDR3nt: TGTGCCAGTAGTATCAGAACAACCCAAGAGACCCAGTACTTC
d_gene: NA; abundance: NA; j_gene: TRBJ2-5; v_gene: TRBV11-3; CDR3aa: CASSWGGETQYF; CDR3nt: TGTGCCAGCAGCTGGGGAGGAGAGACCCAGTACTTC
d_gene: TRBD1; abundance: NA; j_gene: TRBJ1-2; v_gene: TRBV19; CDR3aa: CASSIGAGGFGYGYTF; CDR3nt: TGTGCCAGTAGTATAGGTGCAGGGGGTTTCGGCTATGGCTACACCTTC
d_gene: NA; abundance: NA; j_gene: TRBJ2-1; v_gene: TRBV5-1; CDR3aa: CASSLEITFNEQFF; CDR3nt: TGCGCCAGCAGCTTGGAAATAACATTCAATGAGCAGTTCTTC
d_gene: NA; abundance: NA; j_gene: TRBJ1-5; v_gene: TRBV30; CDR3aa: CAWSVTGAESNQPQHF; CDR3nt: TGTGCCTGGAGTGTAACGGGGGCAGAAAGCAATCAGCCCCAGCATTTT
d_gene: NA; abundance: few; j_gene: TRBJ2-3; v_gene: TRBV6-4; CDR3aa: CASSIGAKGTDTQYF; CDR3nt: TGTGCCAGCAGTATAGGGGCGAAGGGCACAGATACGCAGTATTTT
d_gene: NA; abundance: NA; j_gene: TRBJ2-3; v_gene: TRBV7-8; CDR3aa: CASSSEGGSTDTQYF; CDR3nt: TGTGCCAGCAGCTCCGAGGGCGGAAGCACAGATACGCAGTATTTT
d_gene: NA; abundance: NA; j_gene: TRBJ1-4; v_gene: TRBV7-8; CDR3aa: CASTFRGELGEKLFF; CDR3nt: TGTGCCAGCACCTTCCGCGGGGAGTTGGGTGAAAAACTGTTTTTT
d_gene: NA; abundance: once; j_gene: TRBJ1-2; v_gene: TRBV6-6; CDR3aa: CASSLQTYGYTF; CDR3nt: TGTGCCAGCAGTCTCCAGACATACGGCTACACCTTC
d_gene: TRBD1; abundance: NA; j_gene: TRBJ2-1; v_gene: TRBV2; CDR3aa: CASSIGQGARNEQFF; CDR3nt: TGTGCCAGCAGCATAGGACAGGGGGCTAGGAATGAGCAGTTCTTC
d_gene: TRBD1; abundance: NA; j_gene: TRBJ2-7; v_gene: TRBV7-6; CDR3aa: CASSPGQGGGYEQYF; CDR3nt: TGTGCCAGCAGCCCCGGACAGGGGGGCGGCTACGAGCAGTACTTC
d_gene: TRBD2; abundance: NA; j_gene: TRBJ2-5; v_gene: TRBV10-2; CDR3aa: CASSELAGGKETQYF; CDR3nt: TGCGCCAGCAGTGAGTTAGCGGGGGGGAAGGAGACCCAGTACTTC
d_gene: NA; abundance: NA; j_gene: TRBJ2-7; v_gene: TRBV27; CDR3aa: CASSEGGLGQYF; CDR3nt: TGTGCCAGCAGTGAGGGAGGACTCGGGCAGTACTTC
d_gene: NA; abundance: NA; j_gene: TRBJ1-2; v_gene: TRBV19; CDR3aa: CASSIPQTVPGYTF; CDR3nt: TGTGCCAGTAGTATCCCTCAAACTGTGCCCGGCTACACCTTC
d_gene: TRBD1; abundance: NA; j_gene: TRBJ2-5; v_gene: TRBV5-6; CDR3aa: CASSARGRGETQYF; CDR3nt: TGTGCCAGCAGCGCGAGGGGGCGCGGAGAGACCCAGTACTTC
d_gene: TRBD1; abundance: NA; j_gene: TRBJ1-3; v_gene: TRBV5-6; CDR3aa: CASSRRTGPSLENTIYF; CDR3nt: TGTGCCAGCAGCAGGCGGACAGGGCCCTCTCTGGAAAACACCATATATTTT
d_gene: NA; abundance: NA; j_gene: TRBJ1-2; v_gene: TRBV5-1; CDR3aa: CASSETGSNYGYTF; CDR3nt: TGCGCCAGCAGCGAGACAGGCTCTAACTATGGCTACACCTTC
d_gene: NA; abundance: NA; j_gene: TRBJ2-7; v_gene: TRBV6-6; CDR3aa: CASGLQSTYGEQYF; CDR3nt: TGTGCCAGCGGACTACAGAGTACCTACGGCGAGCAGTACTTC
d_gene: NA; abundance: NA; j_gene: TRBJ1-6; v_gene: TRBV28; CDR3aa: CASSLLAEALNSPLHF; CDR3nt: TGTGCCAGCAGTTTACTAGCAGAAGCCCTTAATTCACCCCTCCACTTT
d_gene: NA; abundance: once; j_gene: TRBJ2-5; v_gene: TRBV19; CDR3aa: CASAERETQYF; CDR3nt: TGTGCCTCCGCGGAGAGGGAGACCCAGTACTTC
d_gene: TRBD1; abundance: NA; j_gene: TRBJ2-1; v_gene: TRBV5-1; CDR3aa: CASSSSTGAGSYNEQFF; CDR3nt: TGCGCCAGCAGCTCCTCAACAGGGGCCGGATCCTACAATGAGCAGTTCTTC
d_gene: TRBD2; abundance: NA; j_gene: TRBJ2-1; v_gene: TRBV10-3; CDR3aa: CAISGAIAGNYNEQFF; CDR3nt: TGTGCCATCAGTGGGGCGATAGCGGGGAATTACAATGAGCAGTTCTTC
d_gene: TRBD2; abundance: NA; j_gene: TRBJ2-7; v_gene: TRBV19; CDR3aa: CASSISGGHEQYF; CDR3nt: TGTGCCAGTAGTATTAGCGGGGGCCACGAGCAGTACTTC
d_gene: TRBD1; abundance: NA; j_gene: TRBJ2-1; v_gene: TRBV5-1; CDR3aa: CASSSTGPLNEQFF; CDR3nt: TGCGCCAGCAGCTCGACAGGGCCACTTAATGAGCAGTTCTTC
d_gene: NA; abundance: few; j_gene: TRBJ2-2; v_gene: TRBV5-5; CDR3aa: CASSLEWGGELFF; CDR3nt: TGTGCCAGCAGCTTGGAGTGGGGCGGGGAGCTGTTTTTT
d_gene: NA; abundance: few; j_gene: TRBJ2-7; v_gene: TRBV2; CDR3aa: CASSEALVNLYEQYF; CDR3nt: TGTGCCAGCAGTGAAGCTTTAGTCAACCTCTACGAGCAGTACTTC
d_gene: NA; abundance: NA; j_gene: TRBJ1-4; v_gene: TRBV27; CDR3aa: CASSRGAANEKLFF; CDR3nt: TGTGCCAGCAGCAGGGGCGCAGCTAATGAAAAACTGTTTTTT
d_gene: TRBD2; abundance: NA; j_gene: TRBJ2-3; v_gene: TRBV5-1; CDR3aa: CASSSTLSGGTDTQYF; CDR3nt: TGCGCCAGCAGCTCAACCCTTAGCGGGGGCACAGATACGCAGTATTTT
d_gene: NA; abundance: few; j_gene: TRBJ1-5; v_gene: TRBV7-6; CDR3aa: CASSPGSNQPQHF; CDR3nt: TGTGCCAGCAGCCCAGGGAGCAATCAGCCCCAGCATTTT
d_gene: TRBD1; abundance: NA; j_gene: TRBJ1-2; v_gene: TRBV6-6; CDR3aa: CASTKDRTGYTF; CDR3nt: TGTGCCAGCACAAAGGACAGGACGGGCTACACCTTC
d_gene: NA; abundance: NA; j_gene: TRBJ1-4; v_gene: TRBV30; CDR3aa: CAWGRDDEKLFF; CDR3nt: TGTGCCTGGGGACGGGACGATGAAAAACTGTTTTTT
d_gene: TRBD2; abundance: few; j_gene: TRBJ2-1; v_gene: TRBV11-1; CDR3aa: CASSPGLAGSSSYNEQFF; CDR3nt: TGTGCCAGTTCCCCGGGACTAGCGGGGTCAAGCTCCTACAATGAGCAGTTCTTC
d_gene: NA; abundance: NA; j_gene: TRBJ1-5; v_gene: TRBV2; CDR3aa: CASSDNPFGDFTKAQHF; CDR3nt: TGTGCCAGCAGTGACAATCCTTTCGGCGATTTCACCAAAGCCCAGCATTTT
d_gene: NA; abundance: NA; j_gene: TRBJ1-5; v_gene: TRBV16; CDR3aa: CASSRVENQPQHF; CDR3nt: TGTGCCAGCAGCCGAGTGGAAAATCAGCCCCAGCATTTT
d_gene: NA; abundance: NA; j_gene: TRBJ2-5; v_gene: TRBV7-8; CDR3aa: CASSFRAYQETQYF; CDR3nt: TGTGCCAGCAGCTTCCGGGCCTACCAAGAGACCCAGTACTTC
d_gene: TRBD1; abundance: NA; j_gene: TRBJ1-2; v_gene: TRBV27; CDR3aa: CASSFGPGQGARGYGYTF; CDR3nt: TGTGCCAGCAGTTTCGGGCCGGGACAGGGGGCCCGGGGCTATGGCTACACCTTC
d_gene: TRBD1; abundance: NA; j_gene: TRBJ2-1; v_gene: TRBV7-2; CDR3aa: CASSSDRGLYNEQFF; CDR3nt: TGTGCCAGCAGCTCCGACAGGGGGCTTTACAATGAGCAGTTCTTC